A single sample is the source of the 19 T cell receptor beta chains below, sequenced in a study of human T cells and chemical hapten exposure. TCRdb reanalysed the RACE reads using MiXCR and keeps one entry per CDR3 protein. The sample consists of some 81,000 distinct CDR3 sequences, 8.6% of them appearing once. As to time point: healthy volunteer bleed at 6 weeks. Whole blood, unfractionated, served as the material for total RNA extraction. Material: whole blood. The receptors were sampled from a female donor in good health. Some clones in this sample may be carry-over from other donors' samples.

CDR3 amino acids: CASSNGRSGANVLTF. The CDR3 bases are TGTGCCAGCAGTAACGGACGCTCCGGGGCCAACGTCCTGACTTTC. The gene calls are TRBV6-2 or TRBV6-3 and TRBJ2-6; no clear D gene. V dropped 5 bases and J dropped 4 bases, with 12 bases sitting between them. The CDR3 has 15 amino acids. The germline V gene has CDR1 MNHEY and CDR2 SVGEGT.

The chain joins TRBV12-3 or TRBV12-4 to TRBJ2-1; no definite D call. V was clipped by 6 bases and J by 7 bases, with 10 bases between them. The CDR3 runs to 12 residues. CDR3: CASRPSRNEQFF. DNA for the CDR3: TGTGCCAGCAGGCCCTCTAGGAATGAGCAGTTCTTC.

This rearrangement joins TRBV12-3 or TRBV12-4 to TRBJ2-3; D not resolved. CDR3 size: 11 residues. With 6 bases removed from V and 8 bases from J, the gap between germline ends came to 9 bases. The CDR3 DNA is TGTGCCAGCAGCCCTCCCCCTACGCAGTATTTT. Translating it yields CASSPPPTQYF.

This clonotype was seen ten or more times. The chain couples TRBV20-1 to TRBJ2-7; TRBD1 matches at 9 bases. V trimming: 2 bases; J trimming: 4 bases; junction bases outside the gene matches: 9. Germline assignment: CDR1 DFQATT and CDR2 SNEGSKA (reference sequence). The CDR3 consists of 15 residues. CDR3 in amino acids: CSARPRDRVGYEQYF. CDR3 nucleotides: TGCAGTGCTAGACCCCGGGACAGGGTCGGGTACGAGCAGTACTTC.

A note on this clonotype: A junction boundary mismatches the germline segment, possibly from a read error. This chain uses TRBV6-4 with TRBJ2-1; TRBD2 is a possible D gene (5 bases). Germline V gene lookup returns CDR1 MRHNA and CDR2 SNTAGT. The CDR3 extends over 15 amino acids. The DNA of the CDR3 is TGTGCCAGCAGTTATGGGGAGACAAATAACAATGAGCAGTTATTC. Translation gives CASSYGETNNNEQLF.

This clonotype occurred many times. The J gene is TRBJ2-3, the V gene TRBV24-1, with 9 bases matching TRBD1. The CDR3 runs 16 residues. Germline lookup yields CDR1 KGHDR and CDR2 SFDVKD. Unmatched junction bases numbered 9, after V lost 7 bases and J lost 2 bases. The chain's CDR3 is CATSRGTGGTTDTQYF. CDR3 sequence (DNA): TGTGCCACCAGCCGAGGAACAGGGGGCACCACAGATACGCAGTATTTT.

The table lists this clonotype with many counts. The J gene is TRBJ1-5, the V gene TRBV6-5, with 9 bases matching TRBD1. Germline-derived CDR1 and CDR2 are MNHEY and SVGAGI. The CDR3 extends over 15 amino acids. The J segment lost 4 bases and the V segment lost 5 bases, leaving 6 bases of the junction unmatched. CDR3 coding DNA: TGTGCCAGCAGTCGCGGGACAGGGAGTAATCAGCCCCAGCATTTT. This sequence encodes CASSRGTGSNQPQHF.

This clonotype was recorded at least ten times. The DNA for the CDR3 is TGTGCCAGCAGTCTCACGGTCCGGGGGGTGCGCACAGATACGCAGTATTTT. Translated: CASSLTVRGVRTDTQYF. This rearrangement joins TRBV5-5 to TRBJ2-3; TRBD2 aligns across 7 bases. Germline values: CDR1 SGHKS, CDR2 YYEKEE (reference sequence). The CDR3 contains 17 residues. J lost 1 base, V lost 5 bases, and 13 bases had no gene match.

This clonotype was seen a handful of times. This chain joins TRBV30 and TRBJ1-1, with 8 bases identical to TRBD1. The J segment lost 0 bases and the V segment lost 1 base, leaving 7 bases of the junction unmatched. Germline V lookup: CDR1 GTSNPN, CDR2 SVGIG (reference sequence). This CDR3 has 16 residues. The CDR3 sequence: CAWSDRQGPMNTEAFF. The CDR3 bases are TGTGCCTGGAGTGACCGACAGGGGCCCATGAACACTGAAGCTTTCTTT. The complete variable domain, with remaining parts taken from reference TRBV30 and TRBJ1-1, reads SQTIHQWPATLVQPVGSPLSLECTVEGTSNPNLYWYRQAAGRGLQLLFYSVGIGQISSEVPQNLSASRPQDRQFILSSKKLLLSDSGFYLCAWSDRQGPMNTEAFFGQGTRLTVV.

This clonotype occurred many times. V usage is TRBV5-5 and J usage is TRBJ2-6; D call uncertain. The CDR3 loop spans 14 amino acids. The V and J ends lost 5 bases and 2 bases respectively, with 8 bases between them. The germline gives CDR1 SGHKS, CDR2 YYEKEE (reference sequence). The CDR3 here is CASRRVAGANVLTF. In DNA, the CDR3 is TGTGCCAGCAGAAGAGTGGCTGGGGCCAACGTCCTGACTTTC.

About this clonotype: Possible read error: a much larger clone is one base away. The J gene is TRBJ1-1, the V gene TRBV12-3 or TRBV12-4; D is unresolved. CDR3 length equals 15 residues. CDR3 protein: CTSSLSGGGNTEAFF. The DNA of the CDR3 is TGTACCAGCAGTTTATCAGGCGGAGGGAACACTGAAGCTTTCTTT.

This clonotype was detected a few times. The chain is built from TRBV4-2 and TRBJ1-6; 11 nucleotides line up with TRBD1. CDR3 length equals 17 residues. J was trimmed by 3 bases and V by 2 bases; bases with no gene match: 3. Per germline, CDR1 LGHNA and CDR2 YNFKEQ. As DNA, the CDR3 is TGTGCCAGCAGCCAAACGGGGACAGGGGGCTATAATTCACCCCTCCACTTT. Protein sequence: CASSQTGTGGYNSPLHF.

At least ten counts were recorded for this clonotype. The chain couples TRBV20-1 to TRBJ1-2, with D perhaps TRBD1 (5 bases). Germline CDR1 DFQATT, CDR2 SNEGSKA (reference sequence). This CDR3 contains 14 residues. Trimming left V 0 bases short and J 4 bases short, with 12 bases between. Here the CDR3 DNA reads TGCAGTGCTAGAGACCCCCCTACAGGCTATGGCTACACCTTC. This sequence encodes CSARDPPTGYGYTF.

This sequence joins TRBV10-3 and TRBJ2-1; a weak D match, TRBD1 (6 bases). Per germline, CDR1 ENHRY and CDR2 SYGVKD. The CDR3 is 15 amino acids. The germline V and J ends were trimmed by 2 bases and 3 bases, with 11 bases remaining between them. CDR3 sequence: CAISEGGQIYNEQFF. The CDR3 coding sequence is TGTGCCATCAGTGAGGGAGGACAGATCTACAATGAGCAGTTCTTC.

This clonotype was observed at least ten times. The rearrangement joins TRBV20-1 to TRBJ2-3; 15 nucleotides line up with TRBD2. This CDR3 has 15 residues. V shed 4 bases and J 6 bases; nucleotides not matched to a gene: 5. Germline V gene sequence: CDR1 DFQATT, CDR2 SNEGSKA (reference sequence). CDR3 in DNA: TGCAGTGCTAAGAGGACTAGCGGGGGGGCTGATACGCAGTATTTT. This gives the protein CSAKRTSGGADTQYF.

This chain uses TRBV19 with TRBJ1-2, with TRBD1 as a possible D gene (6 bases). CDR3 size: 14 residues. In germline, CDR1 is LNHDA, CDR2 SQIVND (reference sequence). With 9 bases removed from V and 4 bases from J, the gap between germline ends came to 18 bases. CDR3 amino acids: CASSPTGPIYGYTF. The CDR3 DNA is TGTGCCAGCTCCCCCACAGGGCCGATCTATGGCTACACCTTC.

V gene TRBV2 combines with J gene TRBJ2-5; 7 bases map to TRBD2. This CDR3 spans 14 amino acids. Losses at the gene ends were 7 bases for V and 4 bases for J; bases not matched to a gene: 9. The V gene's germline CDR1 is SNHLY and CDR2 FYNNEI. CDR3 region: CASTFRTSLETQYF. CDR3 DNA: TGTGCCAGCACCTTTAGGACTAGTTTAGAGACCCAGTACTTC. Variable domain in full (rest from reference TRBV2 and TRBJ2-5): EPEVTQTPSHQVTQMGQEVILRCVPISNHLYFYWYRQILGQKVEFLVSFYNNEISEKSEIFDDQFSVERPDGSNFTLKIRSTKLEDSAMYFCASTFRTSLETQYFGPGTRLLVL.

Only a few counts were recorded for this clonotype. The CDR3 region is CASSLDPADMNTEAFF. The CDR3 nucleotides are TGCGCCAGCAGCTTGGATCCAGCAGACATGAACACTGAAGCTTTCTTT. The chain is built from TRBV5-1 and TRBJ1-1; no clear D gene. Germline lookup yields CDR1 SGHRS and CDR2 YFSETQ. V shed 0 bases and J shed 0 bases, with 12 bases lying between them. The CDR3 is 16 amino acids.

This clonotype was found many times. The CDR3 region has the DNA TGTGCCAGCAGCTTCCAGGGATACGAGCAGTACTTC. This gives the protein CASSFQGYEQYF. V and J are TRBV7-2 and TRBJ2-7, with D possibly TRBD1 on 5 matching bases. V lost 3 bases to trimming and J lost 4 bases, with 7 bases between them. The CDR3 has 12 residues. Germline assignment: CDR1 SGHTA and CDR2 FQGNSA.